This T cell receptor beta chain stems from a study of shared clonotypes between healthy human individuals. About this clone itself: No antigen is known for it.

Points from the study as a whole: Limitation of the genetic and exposure-history diversity represented came from the few donors. Clonotypes which were not shared had lower generation probabilities than clonotypes that all four donors shared.

Sequenced by immunoSEQ multiplex PCR; TCRdb stores in-frame clones only, minus some. This sample carries millions of clones, around 94% of them seen once, and the ten largest clones take over 0.12%. Donors were Caucasian adults residing in Nashville, Tennessee, USA. V was cut by 1 base and J by 2 bases, with 11 bases left in between. Germline loops: CDR1 MGHRA, CDR2 YSYEKL. The length of the CDR3 is 15 residues. This chain joins TRBV4-1 and TRBJ1-2; D is unresolved. Material for sequencing was naive CD4+ T cells sorted from blood. Subset given: CD45RA+ positively selected. This sequence was found in a man younger than 30 in good health. This CDR3 reads CASSQVAGSNYGYTF. DNA of the CDR3: TGCGCCAGCAGCCAAGTGGCCGGGTCGAACTATGGCTACACCTTC.